This T cell receptor beta chain is from a study of lymphopenia after photon versus proton radiotherapy (dated by TCRdb to 2018 to 2020). Regarding the complete study: The study compared the immunological effects of photon versus proton radiation therapy in patients with gastrointestinal tumors who developed high-grade lymphopenia. The goal of the study was to characterize the differences between the two radiation modalities in how they affect the immune system. The cohort included approximately 18 patients with gastrointestinal tumors who developed lymphopenia after receiving either photon or proton therapy. Study-wide findings and limitations: Across the cohort, an inverse correlation was found between a larger post-nadir drop in TCR diversity and overall survival time among patients who died. The survival association was assessed only in patients who died, and the authors presented better survival with proton therapy as a possibility rather than a demonstrated result. During treatment, patients who received photon therapy lost naive T cells and TCR diversity and gained effector/memory populations, whereas patients who received proton therapy remained relatively stable. After the lymphocyte count nadir, photon-treated repertoires showed oligoclonal expansion, especially of CD8+ Temra cells, which drove the drop in diversity.

Concerning this clone itself: No cognate antigen has been identified for it. No much larger clone exists at a distance of one base, and base qualities are not known.

The method was the immunoSEQ multiplex PCR assay. T cell repertoires were profiled with deep sequencing of rearranged TCR beta loci together with multiparametric flow cytometry. The source is immuneACCESS, and TCRdb retained only in-frame sequences with V and J called. Part of the clones is not carried over; for the studies checked, unresolved V genes explain less than half of this, and the remainder is unexplained. The sample has about 58,000 clones on record, approximately 84% of them singletons. The ten most abundant clones make up around 2.1% of the sample. This specimen was peripheral blood, taken from a patient treated with proton-based radiotherapy. The origin of this receptor is a man in his sixties with pancreatic cancer.

The nucleotides are TGTGCCAGCAGCCCCCCGGGACTAGCGGGAATAAGCGAGCAGTACTTC. It codes for CASSPPGLAGISEQYF. Recombination linked TRBV7-8 to TRBJ2-7, and TRBD2 matches 13 of the central bases. After removal of 5 bases from V and 6 bases from J, the junction retains 10 bases not matched to a gene. According to the germline V gene, CDR1 reads SGHVS and CDR2 reads FQNEAQ. The CDR3 numbers 16 residues from cysteine through phenylalanine. The kept DNA is CDR3 alone, 48 bases in frame from the first base. When the CDR3 is completed using the reference TRBV7-8 and TRBJ2-7 genes on either side, the full variable domain is GAGVSQSPRYKVAKRGQDVALRCDPISGHVSLFWYQQALGQGPEFLTYFQNEAQLDKSGLPSDRFFAERPEGSVSTLKIQRTQQEDSAVYLCASSPPGLAGISEQYFGPGTRLTVT.